The T cell receptor (beta chain) described here comes from a study of cytotoxic CD8 clonotypes in ibrutinib-treated CLL (dated by TCRdb to about 2021). Study-wide context: The cohort included more than 14 treatment-naive and some 10 relapsed/refractory patients; under 18 were IGHV unmutated. Responses were partial in 25 or so patients and complete in 2; after median roughly 69 months follow-up, roughly 14 stayed in remission and 12 progressed. Samples at response were collected after a median of around twelve months of treatment, with a range of roughly 6 to 40 months. An average of 255,043 productive templates and tens of thousands of productive rearrangements was obtained per sample. Longitudinal samples were obtainable from about 30% of the roughly 86 participants in the trial. Cryopreserved peripheral blood mononuclear cells were obtained prior to treatment, at the time of response, and at either disease progression or sustained remission. Every remission and progressive disease sample was obtained while ibrutinib was still being received by the patients. The investigation overall reported the following: At baseline, clonality was higher than in age-matched healthy donors and showed a strong correlation with circulating CD8+ T-cell counts. Sampling times were not matched between patients in sustained remission and patients whose disease was progressing, and lymph node repertoires were not examined. An increase in clonality was observed at ibrutinib response, with clonality remaining stable during sustained remission and falling back toward baseline at progression. Public clonotypes were rare and either shrank or stayed stable during treatment, and the rise in clonality at ibrutinib response reflected expansion of private clonotypes.

Each clonotype received, on average, around 10x coverage in deep resolution sequencing performed on a MiSeq, where the target depth lay between 1 in 1 million and 1 in 200,000 T cells. The immunoSEQ hsTCRB Kit was used to generate the TCR beta libraries. The source study handled its data this way. The data were analyzed with ImmunoSEQ Analyzer and ImmunoSEQ Data Assistant, and V, D and J gene assignments followed IMGT definitions. Clonality, which ranges from 0 to 1, was calculated by subtracting the normalized Shannon entropy of productive rearrangement frequencies from one. Only overrepresented clonotypes making up at least 0.05% of each patient's repertoire were included in the public clonotype analysis. Some 12 age-matched healthy donor repertoires from immuneACCESS served as clonality controls. TCRdb retrieved this table from immuneACCESS and kept in-frame rearrangements only. Not all clones are present; in checked studies, unresolved V genes account for under half, and no reason is known for the remainder. V and J calls and clone size come straight from that table; D and trimming were deduced from the DNA. The sample table holds about 200,000 clones, of which about 75% were seen once. 5.9% of the sample is in the top ten clones.

With regard to this clone: No antigen is known for it. The record has no base qualities; no much larger clone is one base away.

The V end loses 0 bases and the J end loses 9 bases, and a stretch of 8 bases separates them. CDR1 and CDR2 are drawn from the germline V gene: LGHNA, YSLEER. From cysteine to phenylalanine, the CDR3 is 12 amino acids long. Only CDR3 DNA remains: 36 bases, in frame from the first base. The sample's time point label, decoded: 12 to 13 months on ibrutinib. Around 2 micrograms of genomic DNA were extracted from cryopreserved PBMCs for TCR beta library preparation. Longitudinal blood samples from CLL patients on ibrutinib monotherapy were analyzed using high-throughput TCR beta sequencing. The patients took part in an open-label, single-center phase 2 trial of ibrutinib monotherapy.

The chain joins TRBV4-3 to TRBJ1-1, with the D gene not clear enough to name. This specimen was PBMCs, taken after 12 months of ibrutinib treatment. This TCR derives from a human donor with chronic lymphocytic leukemia. CDR3 sequence: CASSQDHGQAFF. The DNA sequence is as follows: TGCGCCAGCAGCCAAGATCACGGCCAAGCTTTCTTT.